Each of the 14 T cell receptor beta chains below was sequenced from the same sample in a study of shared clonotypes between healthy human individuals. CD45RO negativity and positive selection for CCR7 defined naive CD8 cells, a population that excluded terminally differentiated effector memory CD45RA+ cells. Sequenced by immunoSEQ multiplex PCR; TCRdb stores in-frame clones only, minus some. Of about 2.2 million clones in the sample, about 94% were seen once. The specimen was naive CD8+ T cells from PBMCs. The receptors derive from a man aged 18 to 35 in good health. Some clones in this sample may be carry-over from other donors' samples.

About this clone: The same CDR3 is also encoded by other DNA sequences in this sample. The CDR3 region is CASSMGLAGGRETQYF. CDR3 nucleotide sequence: TGTGCCAGTAGTATGGGACTAGCGGGAGGTAGGGAGACCCAGTACTTC. This chain uses TRBV19 with TRBJ2-5; TRBD2 agrees at 15 bases. The CDR3 runs to 16 residues. Germline V CDR1 and CDR2: LNHDA, SQIVND (reference sequence). After removal of 3 bases from V and 5 bases from J, the junction contained 4 bases not matched to a gene.

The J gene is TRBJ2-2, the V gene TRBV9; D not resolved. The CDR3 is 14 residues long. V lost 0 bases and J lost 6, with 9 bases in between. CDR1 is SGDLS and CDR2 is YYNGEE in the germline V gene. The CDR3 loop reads CASSVGLVSGELFF. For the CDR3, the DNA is TGTGCCAGCAGCGTAGGGCTAGTTTCCGGGGAGCTGTTTTTT. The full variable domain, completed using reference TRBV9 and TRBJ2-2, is DSGVTQTPKHLITATGQRVTLRCSPRSGDLSVYWYQQSLDQGLQFLIQYYNGEERAKGNILERFSAQQFPDLHSELNLSSLELGDSALYFCASSVGLVSGELFFGEGSRLTVL.

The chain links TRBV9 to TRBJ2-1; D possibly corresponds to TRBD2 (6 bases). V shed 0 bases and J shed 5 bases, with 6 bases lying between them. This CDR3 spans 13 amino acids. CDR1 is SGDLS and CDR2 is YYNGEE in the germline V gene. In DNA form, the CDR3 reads TGTGCCAGCAGCGTAGGGACTAACAATGAGCAGTTCTTC. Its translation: CASSVGTNNEQFF.

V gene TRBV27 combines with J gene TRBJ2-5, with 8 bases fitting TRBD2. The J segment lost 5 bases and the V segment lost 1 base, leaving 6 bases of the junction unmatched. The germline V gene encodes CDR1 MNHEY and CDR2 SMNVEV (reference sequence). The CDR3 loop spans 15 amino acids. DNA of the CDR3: TGTGCCAGCAGTTTATGGGCGGGAGGACGGGAGACCCAGTACTTC. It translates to CASSLWAGGRETQYF.

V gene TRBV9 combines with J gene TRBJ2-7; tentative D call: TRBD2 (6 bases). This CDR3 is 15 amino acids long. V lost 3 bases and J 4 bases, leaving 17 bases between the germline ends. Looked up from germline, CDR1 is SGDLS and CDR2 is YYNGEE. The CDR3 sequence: CASSAGLKEPYEQYF. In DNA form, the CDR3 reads TGTGCCAGCAGCGCCGGACTAAAGGAACCATACGAGCAGTACTTC.

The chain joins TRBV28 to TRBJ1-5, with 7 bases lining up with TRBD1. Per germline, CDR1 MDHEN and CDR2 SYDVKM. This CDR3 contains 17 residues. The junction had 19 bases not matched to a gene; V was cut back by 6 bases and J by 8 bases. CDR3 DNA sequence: TGTGCCAGCAGATCCTGGGAGGGGACAGCGACCGGGGAGCCCCAGCATTTT. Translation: CASRSWEGTATGEPQHF.

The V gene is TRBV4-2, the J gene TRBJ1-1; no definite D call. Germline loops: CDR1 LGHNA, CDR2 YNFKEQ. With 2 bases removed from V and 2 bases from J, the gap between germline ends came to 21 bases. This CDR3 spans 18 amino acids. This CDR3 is CASSQNHDIFSINTEAFF. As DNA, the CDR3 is TGTGCCAGCAGCCAAAACCACGACATTTTTAGTATCAACACTGAAGCTTTCTTT.

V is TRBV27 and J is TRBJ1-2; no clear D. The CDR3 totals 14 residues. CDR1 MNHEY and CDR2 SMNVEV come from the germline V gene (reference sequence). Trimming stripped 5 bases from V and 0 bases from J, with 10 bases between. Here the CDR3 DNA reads TGTGCCAGCAGTACGACCACCGCTAACTATGGCTACACCTTC. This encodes CASSTTTANYGYTF.

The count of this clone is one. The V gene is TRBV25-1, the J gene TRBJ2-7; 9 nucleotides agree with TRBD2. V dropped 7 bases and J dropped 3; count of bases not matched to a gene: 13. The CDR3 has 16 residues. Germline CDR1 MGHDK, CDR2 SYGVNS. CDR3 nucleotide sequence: TGTGCCAGCACCGATTATAGTCTAGCGGGAATCTACGAGCAGTACTTC. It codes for CASTDYSLAGIYEQYF.

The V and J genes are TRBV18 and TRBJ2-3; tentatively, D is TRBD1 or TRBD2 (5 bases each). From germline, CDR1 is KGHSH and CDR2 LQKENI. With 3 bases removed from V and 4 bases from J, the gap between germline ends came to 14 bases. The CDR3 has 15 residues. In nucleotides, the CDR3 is TGTGCCAGCTCACCCCGGGACGAACCTTCAGATACGCAGTATTTT. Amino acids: CASSPRDEPSDTQYF.

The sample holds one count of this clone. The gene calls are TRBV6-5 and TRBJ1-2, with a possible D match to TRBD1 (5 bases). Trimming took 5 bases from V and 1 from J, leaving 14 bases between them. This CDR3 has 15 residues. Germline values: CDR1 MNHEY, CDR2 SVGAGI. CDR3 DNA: TGTGCCAGCAGTCTGGGACGGAAGATTAACTATGGCTACACCTTC. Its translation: CASSLGRKINYGYTF.

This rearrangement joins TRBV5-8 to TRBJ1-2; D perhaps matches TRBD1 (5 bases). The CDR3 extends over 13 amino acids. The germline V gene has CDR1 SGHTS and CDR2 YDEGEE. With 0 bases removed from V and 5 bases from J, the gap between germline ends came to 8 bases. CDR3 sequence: CASSLGTLYGYTF. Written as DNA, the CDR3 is TGTGCCAGCAGCTTGGGGACACTTTATGGCTACACCTTC. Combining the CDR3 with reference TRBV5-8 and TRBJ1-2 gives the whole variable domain EAGVTQSPTHLIKTRGQQATLRCSPISGHTSVYWYQQALGLGLQFLLWYDEGEERNRGNFPPRFSGRQFPNYSSELNVNALELEDSALYLCASSLGTLYGYTFGSGTRLTVV.

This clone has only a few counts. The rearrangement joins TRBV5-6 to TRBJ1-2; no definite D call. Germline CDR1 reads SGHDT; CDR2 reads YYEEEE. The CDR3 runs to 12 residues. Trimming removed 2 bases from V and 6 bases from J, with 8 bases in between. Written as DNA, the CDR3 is TGTGCCAGCAGCTTTGGTAGTGATGGCTACACCTTC. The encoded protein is CASSFGSDGYTF.

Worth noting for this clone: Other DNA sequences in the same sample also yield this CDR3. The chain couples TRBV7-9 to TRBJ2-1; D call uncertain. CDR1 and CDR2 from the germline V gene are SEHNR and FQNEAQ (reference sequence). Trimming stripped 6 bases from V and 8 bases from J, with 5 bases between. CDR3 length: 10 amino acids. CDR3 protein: CASSWDEQFF. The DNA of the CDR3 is TGTGCCAGCAGTTGGGATGAGCAGTTCTTC.